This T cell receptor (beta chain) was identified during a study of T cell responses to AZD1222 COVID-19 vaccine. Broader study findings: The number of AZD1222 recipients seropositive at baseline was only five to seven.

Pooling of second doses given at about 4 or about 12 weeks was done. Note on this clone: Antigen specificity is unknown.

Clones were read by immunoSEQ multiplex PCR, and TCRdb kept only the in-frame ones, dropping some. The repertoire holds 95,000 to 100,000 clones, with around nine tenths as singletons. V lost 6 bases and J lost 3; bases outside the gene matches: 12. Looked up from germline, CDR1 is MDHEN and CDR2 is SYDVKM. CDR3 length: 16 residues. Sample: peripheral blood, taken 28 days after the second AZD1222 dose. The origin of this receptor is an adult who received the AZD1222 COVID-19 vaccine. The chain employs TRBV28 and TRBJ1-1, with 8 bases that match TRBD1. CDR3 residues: CASSSPRTGQDTEAFF. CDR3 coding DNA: TGTGCCAGCAGCTCACCGCGGACAGGGCAGGACACTGAAGCTTTCTTT.